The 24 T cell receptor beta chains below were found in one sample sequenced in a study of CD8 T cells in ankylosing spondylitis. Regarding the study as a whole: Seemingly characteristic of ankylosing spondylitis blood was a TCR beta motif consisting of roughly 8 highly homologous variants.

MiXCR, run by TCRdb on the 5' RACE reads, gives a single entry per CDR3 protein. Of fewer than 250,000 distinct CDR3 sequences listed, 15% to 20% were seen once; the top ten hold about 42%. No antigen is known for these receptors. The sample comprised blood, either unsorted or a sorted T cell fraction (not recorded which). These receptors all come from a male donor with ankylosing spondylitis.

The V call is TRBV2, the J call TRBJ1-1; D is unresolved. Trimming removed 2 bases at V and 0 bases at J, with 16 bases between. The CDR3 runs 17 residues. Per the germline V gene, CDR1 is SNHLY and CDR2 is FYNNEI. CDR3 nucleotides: TGTGCCAGCAGTGAAAATGGCGACACAGCGGTGAACACTGAAGCTTTCTTT. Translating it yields CASSENGDTAVNTEAFF.

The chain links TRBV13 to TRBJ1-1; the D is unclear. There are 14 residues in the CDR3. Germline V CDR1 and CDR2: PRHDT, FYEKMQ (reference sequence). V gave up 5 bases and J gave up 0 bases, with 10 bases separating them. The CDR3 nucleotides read TGTGCCAGCAGCGTGGGTAGGGTGAACACTGAAGCTTTCTTT. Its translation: CASSVGRVNTEAFF.

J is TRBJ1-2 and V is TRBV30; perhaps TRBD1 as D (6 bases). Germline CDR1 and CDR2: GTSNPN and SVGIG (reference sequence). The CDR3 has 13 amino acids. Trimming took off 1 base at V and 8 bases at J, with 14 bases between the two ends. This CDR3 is CAWSATGQSGYTF. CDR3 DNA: TGTGCCTGGAGTGCAACAGGACAGTCGGGCTACACCTTC.

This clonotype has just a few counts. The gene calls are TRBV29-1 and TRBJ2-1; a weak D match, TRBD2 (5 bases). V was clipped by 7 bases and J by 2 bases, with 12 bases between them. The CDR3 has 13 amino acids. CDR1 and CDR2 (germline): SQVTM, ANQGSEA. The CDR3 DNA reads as TGCAGCGCCCACGAGACTACCTACAATGAGCAGTTCTTC. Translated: CSAHETTYNEQFF.

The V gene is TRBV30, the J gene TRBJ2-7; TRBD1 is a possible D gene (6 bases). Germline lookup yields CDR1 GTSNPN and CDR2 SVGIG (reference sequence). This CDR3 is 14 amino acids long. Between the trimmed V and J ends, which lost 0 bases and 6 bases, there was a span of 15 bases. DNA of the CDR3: TGTGCCTGGAGTGTAGTAGGGGGAGTGGGCGAGCAGTACTTC. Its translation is CAWSVVGGVGEQYF.

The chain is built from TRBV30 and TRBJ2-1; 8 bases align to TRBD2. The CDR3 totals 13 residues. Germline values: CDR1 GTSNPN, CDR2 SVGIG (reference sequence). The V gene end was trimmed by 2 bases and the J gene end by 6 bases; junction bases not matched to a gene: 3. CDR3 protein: CAWSSGRANEQFF. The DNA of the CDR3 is TGTGCCTGGAGTTCCGGGAGGGCCAATGAGCAGTTCTTC.

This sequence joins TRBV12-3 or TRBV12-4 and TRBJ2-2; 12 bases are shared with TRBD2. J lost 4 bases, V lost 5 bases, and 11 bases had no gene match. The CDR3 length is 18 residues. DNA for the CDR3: TGTGCCAGCAGTACCTGGCTAGCGGGAGGGGTCGGCACCGGGGAGCTGTTTTTT. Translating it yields CASSTWLAGGVGTGELFF.

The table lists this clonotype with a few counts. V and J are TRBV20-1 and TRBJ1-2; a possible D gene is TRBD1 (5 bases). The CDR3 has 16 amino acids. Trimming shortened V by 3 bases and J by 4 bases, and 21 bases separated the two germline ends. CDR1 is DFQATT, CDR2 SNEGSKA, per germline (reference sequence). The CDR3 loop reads CSASSTRDRMFYGYTF. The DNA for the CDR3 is TGCAGTGCTAGTAGTACTCGAGACAGAATGTTCTATGGCTACACCTTC.

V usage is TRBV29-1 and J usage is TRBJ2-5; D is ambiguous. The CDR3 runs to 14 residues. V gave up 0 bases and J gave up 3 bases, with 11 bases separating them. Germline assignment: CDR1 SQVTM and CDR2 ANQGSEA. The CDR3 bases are TGCAGCGTTGAAGATCTACAGCCGGAAGAGACCCAGTACTTC. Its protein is CSVEDLQPEETQYF. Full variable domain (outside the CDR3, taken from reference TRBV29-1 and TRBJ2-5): SAVISQKPSRDICQRGTSLTIQCQVDSQVTMMFWYRQQPGQSLTLIATANQGSEATYESGFVIDKFPISRPNLTFSTLTVSNMSPEDSSIYLCSVEDLQPEETQYFGPGTRLLVL.

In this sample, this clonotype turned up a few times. CDR3 protein: CASSLGLADEQFF. CDR3 DNA: TGTGCCAGCAGCTTGGGACTTGCAGATGAGCAGTTCTTC. The chain combines TRBV5-4 with TRBJ2-1; D call uncertain. This CDR3 comprises 13 residues. The V and J ends lost 0 bases and 8 bases respectively, with 9 bases between them. Looked up from germline, CDR1 is SGHNT and CDR2 is YYREEE (reference sequence).

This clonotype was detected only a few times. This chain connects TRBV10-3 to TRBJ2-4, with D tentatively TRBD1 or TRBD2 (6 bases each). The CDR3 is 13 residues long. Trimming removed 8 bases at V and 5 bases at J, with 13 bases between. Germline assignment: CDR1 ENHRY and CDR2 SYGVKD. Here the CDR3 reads CAIGPEGENIQYF. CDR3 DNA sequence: TGTGCCATCGGGCCGGAGGGGGAAAACATTCAGTACTTC.

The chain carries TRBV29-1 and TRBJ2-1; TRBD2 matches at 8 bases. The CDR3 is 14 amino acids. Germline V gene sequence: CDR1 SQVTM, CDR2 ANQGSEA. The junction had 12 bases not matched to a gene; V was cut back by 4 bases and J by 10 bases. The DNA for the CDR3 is TGCAGCGTTGTAGGTTGGGCGGGGGGAGTAGAGCAGTTCTTC. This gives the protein CSVVGWAGGVEQFF.

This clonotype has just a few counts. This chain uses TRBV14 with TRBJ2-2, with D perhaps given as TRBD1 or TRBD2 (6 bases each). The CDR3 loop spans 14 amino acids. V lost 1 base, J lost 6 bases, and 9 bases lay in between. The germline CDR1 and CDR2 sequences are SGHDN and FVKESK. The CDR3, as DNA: TGTGCCAGCAGCCAAGTCCGGGGGCCCGGGGAGCTGTTTTTT. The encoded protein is CASSQVRGPGELFF.

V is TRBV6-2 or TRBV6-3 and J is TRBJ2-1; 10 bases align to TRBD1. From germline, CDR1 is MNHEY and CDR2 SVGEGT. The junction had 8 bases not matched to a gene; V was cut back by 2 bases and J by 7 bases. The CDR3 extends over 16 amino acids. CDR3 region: CASSYKGTGEGNEQFF. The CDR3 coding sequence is TGTGCCAGCAGTTACAAGGGGACAGGGGAGGGGAATGAGCAGTTCTTC.

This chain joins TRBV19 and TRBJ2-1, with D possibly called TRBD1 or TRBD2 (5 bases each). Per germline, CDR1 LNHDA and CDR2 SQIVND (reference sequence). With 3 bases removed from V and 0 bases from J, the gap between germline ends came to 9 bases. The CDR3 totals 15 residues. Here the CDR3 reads CASSMSGSSYNEQFF. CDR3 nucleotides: TGTGCCAGTAGTATGTCAGGGAGCTCCTACAATGAGCAGTTCTTC.

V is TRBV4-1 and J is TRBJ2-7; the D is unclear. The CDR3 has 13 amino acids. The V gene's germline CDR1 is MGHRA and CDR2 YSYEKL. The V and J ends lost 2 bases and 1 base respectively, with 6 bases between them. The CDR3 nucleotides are TGCGCCAGCAGCCAACGGAATTCCTACGAGCAGTACTTC. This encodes CASSQRNSYEQYF.

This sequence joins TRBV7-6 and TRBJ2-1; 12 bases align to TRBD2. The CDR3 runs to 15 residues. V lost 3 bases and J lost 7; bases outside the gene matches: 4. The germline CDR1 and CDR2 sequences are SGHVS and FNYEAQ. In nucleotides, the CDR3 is TGTGCCAGCAGCTTGACTAGCGGGAGTTGGAATGAGCAGTTCTTC. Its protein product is CASSLTSGSWNEQFF.

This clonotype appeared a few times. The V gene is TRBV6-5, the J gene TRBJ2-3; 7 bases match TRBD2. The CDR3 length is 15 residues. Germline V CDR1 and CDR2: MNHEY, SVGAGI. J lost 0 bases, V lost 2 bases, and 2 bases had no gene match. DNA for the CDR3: TGTGCCAGCAGTTACACAGCGGGAAGCACAGATACGCAGTATTTT. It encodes CASSYTAGSTDTQYF.

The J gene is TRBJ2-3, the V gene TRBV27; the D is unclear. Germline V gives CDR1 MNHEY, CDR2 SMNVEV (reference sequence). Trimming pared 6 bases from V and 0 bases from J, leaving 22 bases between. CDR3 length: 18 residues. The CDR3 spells CASSLRTNRDPSTDTQYF. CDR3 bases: TGTGCCAGCAGCCTGCGTACCAATCGTGACCCAAGCACAGATACGCAGTATTTT.

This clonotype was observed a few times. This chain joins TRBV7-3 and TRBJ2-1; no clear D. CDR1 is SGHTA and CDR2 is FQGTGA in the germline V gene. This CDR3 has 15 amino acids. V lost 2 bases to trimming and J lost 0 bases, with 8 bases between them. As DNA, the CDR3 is TGTGCCAGCAGCTTATTCCTGAGCTCCTACAATGAGCAGTTCTTC. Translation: CASSLFLSSYNEQFF.

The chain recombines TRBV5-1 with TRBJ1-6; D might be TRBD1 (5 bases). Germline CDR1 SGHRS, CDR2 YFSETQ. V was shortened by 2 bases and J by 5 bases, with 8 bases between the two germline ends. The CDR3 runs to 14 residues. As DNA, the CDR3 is TGCGCCAGCAGCTTCCTGACAGATAATTCACCCCTCCACTTT. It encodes CASSFLTDNSPLHF.

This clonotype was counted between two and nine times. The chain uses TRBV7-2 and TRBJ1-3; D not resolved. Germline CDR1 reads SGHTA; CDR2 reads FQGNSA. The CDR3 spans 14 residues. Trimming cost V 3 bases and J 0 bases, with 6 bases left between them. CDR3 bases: TGTGCCAGCAGCTTTGGCGTCTCTGGAAACACCATATATTTT. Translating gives CASSFGVSGNTIYF. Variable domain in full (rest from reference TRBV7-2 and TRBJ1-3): GAGVSQSPSNKVTEKGKDVELRCDPISGHTALYWYRQSLGQGLEFLIYFQGNSAPDKSGLPSDRFSAERTGGSVSTLTIQRTQQEDSAVYLCASSFGVSGNTIYFGEGSWLTVV.

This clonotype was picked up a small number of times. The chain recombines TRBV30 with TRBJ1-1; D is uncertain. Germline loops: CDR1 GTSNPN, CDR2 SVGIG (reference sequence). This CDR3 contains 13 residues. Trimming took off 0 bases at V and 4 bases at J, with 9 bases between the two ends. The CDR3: CAWSVGGTTEAFF. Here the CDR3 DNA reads TGTGCCTGGAGTGTAGGCGGTACCACTGAAGCTTTCTTT.

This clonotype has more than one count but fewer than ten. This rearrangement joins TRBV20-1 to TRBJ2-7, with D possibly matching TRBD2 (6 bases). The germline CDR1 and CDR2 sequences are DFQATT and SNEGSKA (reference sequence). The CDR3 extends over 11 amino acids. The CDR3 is CSVSGGYEQYF. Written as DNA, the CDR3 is TGCAGCGTCTCCGGGGGCTACGAGCAGTACTTC.